This T cell receptor beta chain was sequenced for a study of T cells in Graves' hyperthyroidism and ophthalmopathy. Looking at the study overall: Any treatment followed the collection of peripheral blood at initial diagnosis.

Authors of the study amplified TCR beta CDR3 regions from RNA transcripts. In the first-round RT-PCR of the TCR CDR3, the HTBI primer set was used. MiXCR, applied by TCRdb to the multiplex PCR reads, yields one record per CDR3 protein. Of around 210,000 distinct CDR3 sequences detected, around 16% appear once; the ten largest clones hold roughly 49%. Aged 18 to 65, the patients had hyperthyroidism that was newly diagnosed and had lasted under 2 months. This CDR3 is built from 11 residues. With 7 bases removed from V and 13 bases from J, the gap between germline ends came to 14 bases. Germline CDR1 and CDR2: MNHNS and SASEGT. This clonotype was observed many times.

Sample: blood. The V gene is TRBV6-1, the J gene TRBJ1-3, with D possibly being TRBD1 (5 bases). The TCR comes from a woman in her forties or fifties with Graves' hyperthyroidism. The CDR3, as DNA: TGTGCCAGCACCAACTCCAGGGAGATATATTTT. Its translation is CASTNSREIYF.